This is a list of T cell receptor beta chains from one sample in a study of CD8 T cells in Susac syndrome. From the immunoSEQ multiplex PCR reads, TCRdb called clonotypes with MiXCR, one entry per CDR3 protein. Counted here are fewer than 35,000 distinct CDR3 sequences, around 94% occurring once; the ten biggest clones make up around 0.27%. The sequenced sample consisted of CD8+ T cells from PBMCs. The receptor source for this set is a human donor in good health. CDR3s include the opening cysteine and the closing phenylalanine or tryptophan. D genes are given only for firm matches. The listing skips clone size in some rows; elsewhere it reads once, few, many or a size class.

J gene: TRBJ2-3
D gene: TRBD2
clone size: NA
V gene: TRBV6-1
CDR3 DNA: TGTGCCAGCAGTCCTTGGACTAGCGGGGTCACAGATACGCAGTATTTT
CDR3 protein: CASSPWTSGVTDTQYF

J gene: TRBJ2-1
D gene: TRBD2
clone size: NA
V gene: TRBV12-3/TRBV12-4
CDR3 DNA: TGTGCCAGCAGTGACATTAGCGGGGGGCACAATGAGCAGTTCTTC
CDR3 protein: CASSDISGGHNEQFF

J gene: TRBJ2-1
D gene: NA
clone size: NA
V gene: TRBV19
CDR3 DNA: TGTGCCAGTAGTCCAAGACAGTCCTCTTACAATGAGCAGTTCTTC
CDR3 protein: CASSPRQSSYNEQFF

J gene: TRBJ1-2
D gene: TRBD1
clone size: NA
V gene: TRBV12-3/TRBV12-4
CDR3 DNA: TGTGCCAGCAGTTTCGTGTTGGACAGGGATAACTATGGCTACACCTTC
CDR3 protein: CASSFVLDRDNYGYTF

J gene: TRBJ2-7
D gene: NA
clone size: NA
V gene: TRBV9
CDR3 DNA: TGTGCCAGCAGCGTGGACGACGGCTACGAGCAGTACTTC
CDR3 protein: CASSVDDGYEQYF

J gene: TRBJ2-7
D gene: TRBD1
clone size: NA
V gene: TRBV6-2/TRBV6-3
CDR3 DNA: TGTGCCAGCAGTTACCCGGGACAGGGTCTCGACGAGCAGTACTTC
CDR3 protein: CASSYPGQGLDEQYF

J gene: TRBJ2-1
D gene: NA
clone size: once
V gene: TRBV7-2
CDR3 DNA: TGTGCCAGCAGCTTCCCAGGGATCGAGCAGTTCTTC
CDR3 protein: CASSFPGIEQFF

J gene: TRBJ1-2
D gene: TRBD1
clone size: NA
V gene: TRBV7-9
CDR3 DNA: TGTGCCAGCAGCTTGACAGGGATCGATGGCTACACCTTC
CDR3 protein: CASSLTGIDGYTF

J gene: TRBJ2-1
D gene: NA
clone size: NA
V gene: TRBV4-3
CDR3 DNA: TGCGCCAGCAGCCAAGTTTGGACAGACTACAATGAGCAGTTCTTC
CDR3 protein: CASSQVWTDYNEQFF

J gene: TRBJ2-1
D gene: TRBD2
clone size: NA
V gene: TRBV4-1
CDR3 DNA: TGCGCCAGCAGCCAAGACCCTAGCGGGGTGTCCTACAATGAGCAGTTCTTC
CDR3 protein: CASSQDPSGVSYNEQFF

J gene: TRBJ1-5
D gene: NA
clone size: NA
V gene: TRBV19
CDR3 DNA: TGTGCCAGTCATGGACAGACAAATCAGCCCCAGCATTTT
CDR3 protein: CASHGQTNQPQHF

J gene: TRBJ2-7
D gene: NA
clone size: NA
V gene: TRBV6-2/TRBV6-3
CDR3 DNA: TGTGCCAGCAGTTACAGCTCCTACGAGCAGTACTTC
CDR3 protein: CASSYSSYEQYF

J gene: TRBJ2-7
D gene: NA
clone size: NA
V gene: TRBV12-3/TRBV12-4
CDR3 DNA: TGTGCCAGCAGTTTTGGGACACTTTCCTACGAGCAGTACTTC
CDR3 protein: CASSFGTLSYEQYF

J gene: TRBJ1-2
D gene: TRBD1
clone size: NA
V gene: TRBV6-5
CDR3 DNA: TGTGCCAGCAGTTACATAGGGACAGGGTTCGGCTACACCTTC
CDR3 protein: CASSYIGTGFGYTF

J gene: TRBJ1-2
D gene: NA
clone size: once
V gene: TRBV6-4
CDR3 DNA: TGTGCCAGCAGTGACTCGAGCGCAGGGCTGGGCTATGGCTACACCTTC
CDR3 protein: CASSDSSAGLGYGYTF

J gene: TRBJ2-7
D gene: NA
clone size: NA
V gene: TRBV21-1
CDR3 DNA: TGTGCCAGCAGAAAAAACTCGGGACAGGCACCCTACGAGCAGTACTTC
CDR3 protein: CASRKNSGQAPYEQYF